This T cell receptor beta chain was found in a study of a mutant IDH1 vaccine in newly diagnosed glioma. Study context: Treated individuals were around 60% male and about 40% female, averaging roughly 44 years of age. Pretreatment consisted of radiotherapy, temozolomide, or both, with most receiving both. Study-wide points: Evidence of vaccine-induced immune responses was documented in about 93% of patients. Pseudoprogression appears to have had no connection to changes in top peripheral T cell clonotypes.

Time point: baseline, week 1 (first vaccination visit). Stated treatment: pre-vaccination baseline after standard-of-care therapy. Germline CDR1 is SNHLY and CDR2 is FYNNEI. The CDR3 is 13 residues long. Trimming took off 8 bases at V and 6 bases at J, with 16 bases between the two ends. Some clones are missing from TCRdb's copy, which holds only in-frame ones; the method was immunoSEQ multiplex PCR. The data show 92,000 or so clones, roughly 82% seen once. Comments on this clone: What it binds is not known.

This receptor was identified in a man aged 40-50 years with glioma. Some clones in this sample may be carry-over from other donors' samples. Source: PBMCs, taken from a glioma patient treated with radiotherapy, temozolomide or both. The chain recombines TRBV2 with TRBJ1-2, with D perhaps TRBD1 (6 bases). DNA for the CDR3: TGTGCCAGCCGGGGTGGGGGGGCTCATGGCTACACCTTC. Residues: CASRGGGAHGYTF. The complete variable domain, with remaining parts taken from reference TRBV2 and TRBJ1-2, reads EPEVTQTPSHQVTQMGQEVILRCVPISNHLYFYWYRQILGQKVEFLVSFYNNEISEKSEIFDDQFSVERPDGSNFTLKIRSTKLEDSAMYFCASRGGGAHGYTFGSGTRLTVV.